A single TCR beta chain is shown here with its context. The record originates from a study of blood T cell repertoires in COVID-19. Study in general: Samples came from the United States, Italy and Spain, spanning acute and convalescent COVID-19. T cells, B-cell-depleted T cells, or PBMCs provided the cDNA or gDNA that served as material.

As processed by the authors: Amplifying reference gene primers gave estimates of nucleated cell counts. Libraries were prepared by immunoSEQ multiplex PCR; TCRdb keeps only in-frame clonotypes and omits some of them. That table gives V, J and clone size, and the DNA gave D and trimming. The sample consists of about 280,000 clones, roughly 85% of them appearing once. V was pared by 6 bases and J by 0 bases, with 6 bases of the junction left unmatched. The CDR3 is 14 residues long. Germline V CDR1 and CDR2: SQVTM, ANQGSEA. This sequence joins TRBV29-1 and TRBJ2-3; 7 positions match TRBD1. The TCR sequence derives from a woman aged 30 to 39 with active or convalescent COVID-19. The sequenced sample consisted of peripheral blood. CDR3 DNA sequence: TGCAGCGTCCTACAGGGGTCTAGCACAGATACGCAGTATTTT. This translates into CSVLQGSSTDTQYF.